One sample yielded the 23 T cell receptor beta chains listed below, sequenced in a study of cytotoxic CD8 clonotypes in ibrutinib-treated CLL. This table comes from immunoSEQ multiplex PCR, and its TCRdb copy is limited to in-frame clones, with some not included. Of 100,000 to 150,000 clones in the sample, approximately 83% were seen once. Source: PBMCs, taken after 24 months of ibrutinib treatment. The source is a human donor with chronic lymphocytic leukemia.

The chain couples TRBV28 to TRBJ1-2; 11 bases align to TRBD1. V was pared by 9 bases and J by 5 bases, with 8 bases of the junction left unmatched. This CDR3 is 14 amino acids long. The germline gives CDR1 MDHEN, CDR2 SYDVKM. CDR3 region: CASWGTGGNYGYTF. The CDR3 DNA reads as TGTGCCAGTTGGGGGACAGGGGGTAATTATGGCTACACCTTC.

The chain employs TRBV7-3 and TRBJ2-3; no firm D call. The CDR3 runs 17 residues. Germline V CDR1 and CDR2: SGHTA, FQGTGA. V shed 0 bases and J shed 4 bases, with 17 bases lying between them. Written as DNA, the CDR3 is TGTGCCAGCAGCTTAACAACGGATGGGCAGGCCGCAGATACGCAGTATTTT. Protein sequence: CASSLTTDGQAADTQYF.

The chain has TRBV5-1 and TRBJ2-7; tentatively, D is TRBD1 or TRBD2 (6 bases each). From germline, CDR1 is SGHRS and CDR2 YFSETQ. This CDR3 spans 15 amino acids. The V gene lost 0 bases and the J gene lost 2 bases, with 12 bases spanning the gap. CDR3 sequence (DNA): TGCGCCAGCAGCTTGGGCACGGGGGCTACCTACGAGCAGTACTTC. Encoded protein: CASSLGTGATYEQYF.

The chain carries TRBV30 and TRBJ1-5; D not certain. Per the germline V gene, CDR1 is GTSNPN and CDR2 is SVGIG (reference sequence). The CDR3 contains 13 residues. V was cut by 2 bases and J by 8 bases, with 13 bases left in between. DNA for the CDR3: TGTGCCTGGAGTAGGTCAAATGGGGAGCCCCAGCATTTT. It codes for CAWSRSNGEPQHF.

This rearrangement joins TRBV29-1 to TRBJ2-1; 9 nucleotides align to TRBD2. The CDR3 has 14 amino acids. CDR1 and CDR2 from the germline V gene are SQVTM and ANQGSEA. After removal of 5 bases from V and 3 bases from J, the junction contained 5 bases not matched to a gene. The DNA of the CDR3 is TGCAGCGTTCTGCGGGAGGGTATCTACAATGAGCAGTTCTTC. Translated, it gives CSVLREGIYNEQFF.

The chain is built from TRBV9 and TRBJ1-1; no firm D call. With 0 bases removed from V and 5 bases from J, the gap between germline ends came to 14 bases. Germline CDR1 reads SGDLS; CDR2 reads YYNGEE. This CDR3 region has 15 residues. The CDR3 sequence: CASSVAPAVQTEAFF. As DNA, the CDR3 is TGTGCCAGCAGCGTAGCCCCGGCAGTGCAGACTGAAGCTTTCTTT.

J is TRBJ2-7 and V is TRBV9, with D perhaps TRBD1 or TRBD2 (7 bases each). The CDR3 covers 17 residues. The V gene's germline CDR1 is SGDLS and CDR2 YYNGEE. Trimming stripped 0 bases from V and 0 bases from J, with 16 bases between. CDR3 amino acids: CASSVEGPGGGSYEQYF. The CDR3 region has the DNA TGTGCCAGCAGCGTAGAAGGTCCAGGGGGGGGCTCCTACGAGCAGTACTTC.

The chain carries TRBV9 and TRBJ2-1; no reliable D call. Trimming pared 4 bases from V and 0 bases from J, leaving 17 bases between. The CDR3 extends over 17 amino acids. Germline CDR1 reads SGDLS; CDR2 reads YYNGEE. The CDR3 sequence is CASSPPRGYSSYNEQFF. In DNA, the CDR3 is TGTGCCAGCAGCCCCCCCCGAGGTTACAGCTCCTACAATGAGCAGTTCTTC.

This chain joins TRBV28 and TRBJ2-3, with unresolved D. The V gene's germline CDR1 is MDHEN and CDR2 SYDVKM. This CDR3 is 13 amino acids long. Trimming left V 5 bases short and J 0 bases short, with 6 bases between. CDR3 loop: CASSTPSTDTQYF. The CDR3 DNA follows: TGTGCCAGCAGTACCCCTAGCACAGATACGCAGTATTTT.

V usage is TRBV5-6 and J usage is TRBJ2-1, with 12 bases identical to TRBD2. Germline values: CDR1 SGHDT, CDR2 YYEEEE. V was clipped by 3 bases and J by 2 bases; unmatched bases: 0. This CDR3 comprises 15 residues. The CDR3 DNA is TGTGCCAGCAGCTCTAGCGGGGGGGCCTACAATGAGCAGTTCTTC. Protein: CASSSSGGAYNEQFF.

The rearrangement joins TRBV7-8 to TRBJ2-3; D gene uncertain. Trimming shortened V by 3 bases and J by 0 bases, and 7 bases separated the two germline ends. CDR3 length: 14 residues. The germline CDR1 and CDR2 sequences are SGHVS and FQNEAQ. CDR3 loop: CASSFATSTDTQYF. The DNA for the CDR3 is TGTGCCAGCAGCTTCGCTACTAGCACAGATACGCAGTATTTT.

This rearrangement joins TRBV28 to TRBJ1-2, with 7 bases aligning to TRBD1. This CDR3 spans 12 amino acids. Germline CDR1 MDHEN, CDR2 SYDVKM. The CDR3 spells CATRGQSYGYTF. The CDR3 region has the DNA TGTGCTACGAGGGGGCAGTCTTATGGCTACACCTTC.

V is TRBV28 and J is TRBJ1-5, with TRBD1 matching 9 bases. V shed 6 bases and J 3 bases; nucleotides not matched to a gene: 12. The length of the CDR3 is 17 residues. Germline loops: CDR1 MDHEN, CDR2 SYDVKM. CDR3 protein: CASRSFTGGLVNQPQHF. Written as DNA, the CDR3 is TGTGCCAGCAGGTCTTTTACAGGGGGCCTAGTCAATCAGCCCCAGCATTTT.

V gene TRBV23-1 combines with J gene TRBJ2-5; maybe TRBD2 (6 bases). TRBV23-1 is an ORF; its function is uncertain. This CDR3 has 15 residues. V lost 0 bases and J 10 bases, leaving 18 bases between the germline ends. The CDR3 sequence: CASSQSRKPLGGQYF. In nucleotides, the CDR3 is TGCGCCAGCAGTCAATCGAGGAAGCCCCTCGGGGGCCAGTACTTC.

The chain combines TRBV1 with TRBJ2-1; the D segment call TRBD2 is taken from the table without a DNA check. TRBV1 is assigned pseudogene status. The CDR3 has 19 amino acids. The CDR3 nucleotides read TGCACCAGCAGCCATAGGACTAGCGGGAGACCTATACCAATCAATGAGCAGTTCTTC. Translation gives CTSSHRTSGRPIPINEQFF.

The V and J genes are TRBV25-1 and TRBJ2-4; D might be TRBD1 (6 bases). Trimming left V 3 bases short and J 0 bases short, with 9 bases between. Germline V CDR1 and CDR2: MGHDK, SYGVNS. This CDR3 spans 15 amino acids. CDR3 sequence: CASSDGQLAKNIQYF. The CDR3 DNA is TGTGCCAGCAGTGATGGACAGCTAGCCAAAAACATTCAGTACTTC.

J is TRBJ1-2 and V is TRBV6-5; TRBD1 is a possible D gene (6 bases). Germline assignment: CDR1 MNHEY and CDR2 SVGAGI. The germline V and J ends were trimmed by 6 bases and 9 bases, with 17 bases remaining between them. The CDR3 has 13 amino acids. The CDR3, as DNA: TGTGCCAGCAGAAACAGGGCCGGAGAGTGCTACACCTTC. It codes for CASRNRAGECYTF.

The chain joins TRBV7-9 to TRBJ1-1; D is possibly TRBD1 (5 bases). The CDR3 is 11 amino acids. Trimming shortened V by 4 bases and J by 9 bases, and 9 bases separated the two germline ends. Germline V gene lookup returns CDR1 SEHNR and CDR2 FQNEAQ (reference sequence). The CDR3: CASSSGNKAFF. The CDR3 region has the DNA TGTGCCAGCAGCTCAGGGAACAAAGCTTTCTTT. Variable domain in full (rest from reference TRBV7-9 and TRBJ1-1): DTGVSQNPRHKITKRGQNVTFRCDPISEHNRLYWYRQTLGQGPEFLTYFQNEAQLEKSRLLSDRFSAERPKGSFSTLEIQRTEQGDSAMYLCASSSGNKAFFGQGTRLTVV.

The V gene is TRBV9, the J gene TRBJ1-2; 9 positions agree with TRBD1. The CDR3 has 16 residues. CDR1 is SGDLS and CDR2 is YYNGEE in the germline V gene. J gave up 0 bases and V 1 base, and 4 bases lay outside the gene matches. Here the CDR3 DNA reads TGTGCCAGCAGCGTAACCGGGACAGGGCCTAACTATGGCTACACCTTC. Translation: CASSVTGTGPNYGYTF.

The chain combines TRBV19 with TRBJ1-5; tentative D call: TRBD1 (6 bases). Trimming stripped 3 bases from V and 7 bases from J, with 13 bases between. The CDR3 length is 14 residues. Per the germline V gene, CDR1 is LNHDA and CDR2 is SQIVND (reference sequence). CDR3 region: CASSIKTGRQPQHF. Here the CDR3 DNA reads TGTGCCAGTAGTATTAAGACAGGACGGCAGCCCCAGCATTTT.

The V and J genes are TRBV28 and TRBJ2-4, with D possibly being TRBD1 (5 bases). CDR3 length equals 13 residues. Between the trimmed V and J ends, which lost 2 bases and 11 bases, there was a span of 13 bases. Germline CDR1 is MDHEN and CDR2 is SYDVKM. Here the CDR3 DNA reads TGTGCCAGCAGTTTAGGGGCCCCGCTAGTTCAGTACTTC. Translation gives CASSLGAPLVQYF.

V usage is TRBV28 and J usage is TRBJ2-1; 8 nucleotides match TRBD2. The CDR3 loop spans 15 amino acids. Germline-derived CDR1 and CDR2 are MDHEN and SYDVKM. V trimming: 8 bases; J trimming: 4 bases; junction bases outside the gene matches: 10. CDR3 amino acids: CASLGPGGTYNEQFF. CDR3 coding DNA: TGTGCCAGCTTGGGTCCGGGAGGGACATACAATGAGCAGTTCTTC.

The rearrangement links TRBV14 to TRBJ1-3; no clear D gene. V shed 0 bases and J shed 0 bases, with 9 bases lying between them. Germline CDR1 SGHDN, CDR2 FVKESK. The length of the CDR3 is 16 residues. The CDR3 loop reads CASSQEKQHSGNTIYF. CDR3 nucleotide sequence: TGTGCCAGCAGCCAAGAAAAACAGCACTCTGGAAACACCATATATTTT.